What follows describes a single T cell receptor (beta chain). The CDR3 consists of 15 residues. Looked up from germline, CDR1 is MGHRA and CDR2 is YSYEKL. J lost 7 bases, V lost 7 bases, and 13 bases had no gene match. The data belong to a study of shared clonotypes between healthy human individuals. CD45RO-negative, CCR7-selected cells formed the naive CD8 fraction, which excluded terminally differentiated effector memory CD45RA+ cells. Sequencing was performed with immunoSEQ multiplex PCR; in TCRdb, only in-frame clones are kept and a portion is missing. Among about 2.1 million clones listed, about 94% were seen once.

The chain combines TRBV4-1 with TRBJ2-7, with 10 nucleotides matching TRBD2. The source of this sequence is a man between 18 and 29 years old in good health. Some clones in this sample may be carry-over from other donors' samples. The source material was naive CD8+ T cells from PBMCs. CDR3 loop: CASTLTLAGAREQYF. CDR3 DNA: TGCGCCAGCACCCTAACGCTAGCGGGAGCGAGGGAGCAGTACTTC.